Each of the 6 T cell receptor beta chains below was sequenced from the same sample in a study of vaccination and CD4 T cells after COVID-19. Specified treatment: roughly 11-day PBMC culture with coronavirus spike peptide pools or control peptides (ViraFEST assay). The antigens of these receptors remain unknown. Cultured CD4+ T cell DNA underwent sequencing with the Oncomine TCR Beta short-read assay. TCRdb redid the calling of the PCR reads with MiXCR, one entry per CDR3 protein. The sample contains about 19,000 distinct CDR3 sequences, about 50% of which appear only once. Sequenced material: CD4+ T cells from blood, cultured in vitro, taken after SARS-CoV-2 vaccination. These receptors were obtained from a human donor who had recovered from COVID-19.

This clonotype was counted a single time. This sequence joins TRBV6-1 and TRBJ2-6; 11 bases align to TRBD2. Per germline, CDR1 MNHNS and CDR2 SASEGT. V lost 10 bases to trimming and J lost 0 bases; unmatched junction nucleotides: 5. The CDR3 has 16 residues. The CDR3 DNA reads TGTGCCACCTCGACTAGCGGGGTCTCTGGGGCCAACGTCCTGACTTTC. This gives the protein CATSTSGVSGANVLTF.

The V call is TRBV19, the J call TRBJ1-1, with D uncertain. The germline V gene encodes CDR1 LNHDA and CDR2 SQIVND (reference sequence). Trimming pared 5 bases from V and 4 bases from J, leaving 11 bases between. The CDR3 is made up of 13 amino acids. The CDR3 sequence: CASSLTRFTEAFF. The CDR3 nucleotides read TGTGCCAGTAGTCTGACTAGATTCACTGAAGCTTTCTTT.

This clonotype was recorded a few times. The chain employs TRBV5-4 and TRBJ2-7; possibly TRBD2 for D (6 bases). Between the trimmed V and J ends, which lost 3 bases and 4 bases, there was a span of 11 bases. The CDR3 is 13 amino acids. Per the germline V gene, CDR1 is SGHNT and CDR2 is YYREEE (reference sequence). The DNA for the CDR3 is TGTGCCAGCAGCTGGCGGGGTGCTTACGAGCAGTACTTC. This sequence encodes CASSWRGAYEQYF.

This clonotype was seen a few times. V usage is TRBV6-1 and J usage is TRBJ1-2, with D unresolved. Trimming pared 8 bases from V and 8 bases from J, leaving 15 bases between. The germline V gene has CDR1 MNHNS and CDR2 SASEGT. CDR3 size: 12 residues. The CDR3 loop is CASALRREGYTF. In DNA, the CDR3 is TGTGCCAGCGCCCTCAGGCGTGAAGGCTACACCTTC.

The rearrangement uses TRBV11-3 and TRBJ2-7; 15 nucleotides agree with TRBD2. Unmatched junction bases numbered 11, after V lost 4 bases and J lost 7 bases. The CDR3 runs to 17 residues. Germline V CDR1 and CDR2: SGHNT, YENEEA. The CDR3 bases are TGTGCCAGCAGCTCGGGACTAGCGGGGGGACTTACGCTGGAGCAGTACTTC. Protein product: CASSSGLAGGLTLEQYF.

The genes are TRBV6-1 and TRBJ1-3; D remains ambiguous. The germline V gene has CDR1 MNHNS and CDR2 SASEGT. V was shortened by 0 bases and J by 0 bases, with 3 bases between the two germline ends. This CDR3 contains 14 residues. The CDR3 DNA follows: TGTGCCAGCAGTGAAGCCAGCTCTGGAAACACCATATATTTT. Translation: CASSEASSGNTIYF.